The T cell receptor beta chain described here comes from a study of T cells after yellow fever vaccination. Broader study findings: Repertoires sorted by FACS could include abundant clonotypes that are contaminants from the bulk population. After the booster, 96% of CD4 and about nine tenths of CD8 primary-response clones were re-detected. Weaker overall, the secondary response nonetheless peaked faster (day 5 versus 15).

Template-switching 5'RACE yielded the TCR cDNA; a universal primer site and UMIs were added in the process. One entry per CDR3 protein, called by TCRdb with MiXCR from the 5' RACE reads. The sample consists of under 600,000 distinct CDR3 sequences, roughly 14% of them appearing once. Concerning this clonotype: Its antigen is as yet unknown.

Germline CDR1 SGHAT, CDR2 FQNNGV. Trimming shortened V by 1 base and J by 6 bases, and 23 bases separated the two germline ends. The CDR3 covers 18 residues. The rearrangement uses TRBV11-2 and TRBJ2-3; perhaps TRBD2 as D (9 bases). The sequencing here drew on PBMCs, taken on the day of the yellow fever booster vaccination. This receptor was taken from a man aged 30 to 45 who received the YFV17D yellow fever vaccine. CDR3 residues: CASSLVGQVLAGPDTQYF. For the CDR3, the DNA is TGTGCCAGCAGCTTAGTGGGACAGGTCCTAGCGGGACCCGATACGCAGTATTTT. Combining the CDR3 with reference TRBV11-2 and TRBJ2-3 gives the whole variable domain EAGVAQSPRYKIIEKRQSVAFWCNPISGHATLYWYQQILGQGPKLLIQFQNNGVVDDSQLPKDRFSAERLKGVDSTLKIQPAKLEDSAVYLCASSLVGQVLAGPDTQYFGPGTRLTVL.